This T cell receptor beta chain was identified during a study of blood T cell repertoires in COVID-19. Study summary: The cDNA or gDNA used as material had been derived from T cells, B-cell-depleted T cells, or PBMCs.

Authors' analysis steps: Estimated nucleated cell counts came from reference gene primer amplification. Assay used: immunoSEQ multiplex PCR; TCRdb lists only in-frame clones, some missing. That table is the source of V, J and clone size, and D and trimming were worked out from the DNA. The data show 150,000 to 200,000 clones, roughly 90% seen once. V was shortened by 5 bases and J by 8 bases, with 19 bases between the two germline ends. The CDR3 totals 15 residues. Germline V lookup: CDR1 SGHTA, CDR2 FQGNSA. Patients in Seattle were enrolled during active infection, then followed longitudinally. This clonotype originated in a man aged 25-45 years with COVID-19, enrolled during active disease. The sequencing input was peripheral blood. V is TRBV7-2 and J is TRBJ2-1; D is perhaps TRBD2 (8 bases). This chain's CDR3 is CASSLFGGGTDEQFF. CDR3 sequence (DNA): TGTGCCAGCAGCCTCTTCGGGGGGGGGACAGATGAGCAGTTCTTC.